One sample yielded the 26 T cell receptor beta chains listed below, sequenced in a study of Ad26.COV2.S vaccination and SARS-CoV-2 variants. TCRdb's copy holds only in-frame clones and misses some; the assay was immunoSEQ multiplex PCR. The sample shows some 460,000 clones, 80% to 90% of them seen only once. Treatment here: around 19 received Ad26.COV2.S at low or high dose, single or two shots; 5 received placebo; per-sample allocation not given. The investigators took samples on day 63 after the first vaccine or placebo injection. The sample in question was peripheral blood, obtained in a trial of Ad26.COV2.S vaccine versus placebo. These receptors were obtained from a person aged 18-60 years who received the Ad26.COV2.S COVID-19 vaccine or a placebo.

This clone was picked up one time. The gene calls are TRBV29-1 and TRBJ1-1; D may be TRBD1 (5 bases). The CDR3 is 14 residues long. Germline CDR1 SQVTM, CDR2 ANQGSEA. V was clipped by 4 bases and J by 4 bases, with 16 bases between them. The chain's CDR3 is CSVARGRAGTEAFF. In nucleotides, the CDR3 is TGCAGCGTTGCTCGGGGCAGAGCGGGCACTGAAGCTTTCTTT.

This clone was recorded a few times. The V and J genes are TRBV28 and TRBJ2-1; D possibly matches TRBD1 or TRBD2 (5 bases each). CDR1 MDHEN and CDR2 SYDVKM come from the germline V gene. CDR3 size: 15 residues. The V gene lost 3 bases and the J gene lost 6 bases, with 15 bases spanning the gap. CDR3 region: CASSFRDGLRNEQFF. CDR3 sequence (DNA): TGTGCCAGCAGTTTCCGGGACGGCCTCCGCAATGAGCAGTTCTTC.

This clone came up once. The chain links TRBV6-4 to TRBJ2-3; D is possibly TRBD2 (5 bases). Germline V CDR1 and CDR2: MRHNA, SNTAGT. The CDR3 spans 13 residues. Trimming removed 10 bases at V and 4 bases at J, with 15 bases between. The CDR3 bases are TGTGCCACCTCCATAAGCGGATCAGATACGCAGTATTTT. Its translation is CATSISGSDTQYF.

Points on this clone: This CDR3 is also generated by other DNA sequences in the sample. The V call is TRBV7-2, the J call TRBJ2-7; weak D call: TRBD1 (6 bases). V was pared by 3 bases and J by 4 bases, with 10 bases between. The CDR3 loop spans 13 amino acids. Germline lookup yields CDR1 SGHTA and CDR2 FQGNSA. The chain's CDR3 is CASSFLGAYEQYF. In DNA, the CDR3 is TGTGCCAGCAGCTTTCTGGGGGCGTACGAGCAGTACTTC.

This sequence joins TRBV14 and TRBJ2-1, with a possible D match to TRBD2 (5 bases). CDR1 is SGHDN, CDR2 FVKESK, per germline. V was trimmed by 4 bases and J by 8 bases, leaving 18 bases between them. There are 15 residues in the CDR3. This CDR3 is CASSPLASAFHEQFF. In DNA form, the CDR3 reads TGTGCCAGCAGCCCGTTAGCGTCCGCCTTCCATGAGCAGTTCTTC.

The chain recombines TRBV6-6 with TRBJ2-1; D remains unclear. This CDR3 region has 16 residues. The ends were cut back, 6 bases at V and 0 bases at J, with 15 bases in the middle. Germline lookup yields CDR1 MNHNY and CDR2 SVGAGI (reference sequence). The CDR3 DNA is TGTGCCAGCAGCCCGTCGGGTTTGAGCTCCTACAATGAGCAGTTCTTC. Protein product: CASSPSGLSSYNEQFF.

The chain has TRBV7-9 and TRBJ2-3; 7 bases agree with TRBD1. Germline V gene sequence: CDR1 SEHNR, CDR2 FQNEAQ (reference sequence). With V trimmed by 7 bases and J by 3 bases, 10 bases remained unmatched. The CDR3 length is 15 residues. The CDR3 protein is CASKVGDSATDTQYF. In DNA form, the CDR3 reads TGTGCCAGCAAAGTAGGGGACAGCGCAACAGATACGCAGTATTTT. Full variable domain (rest looked up from reference TRBV7-9 and TRBJ2-3): DTGVSQNPRHKITKRGQNVTFRCDPISEHNRLYWYRQTLGQGPEFLTYFQNEAQLEKSRLLSDRFSAERPKGSFSTLEIQRTEQGDSAMYLCASKVGDSATDTQYFGPGTRLTVL.

V usage is TRBV7-2 and J usage is TRBJ2-7, with D tentatively TRBD1 or TRBD2 (5 bases each). V lost 6 bases and J 6 bases, leaving 12 bases between the germline ends. Germline CDR1 is SGHTA and CDR2 is FQGNSA. CDR3 length equals 12 residues. The CDR3 spells CASSLGVGEQYF. DNA of the CDR3: TGTGCCAGCAGTCTGGGGGTTGGCGAGCAGTACTTC.

V gene TRBV7-9 combines with J gene TRBJ1-6; D not resolved. Germline V gene data show CDR1 as SEHNR and CDR2 as FQNEAQ (reference sequence). The V end was cut by 5 bases, the J end by 7 bases, with 12 bases between. The CDR3 length is 14 residues. The CDR3 reads CASSDDTRNSPLHF. CDR3 DNA: TGTGCCAGCAGCGACGACACCCGCAATTCACCCCTCCACTTT.

Only a few counts were recorded for this clone. For the CDR3, the DNA is TGTGCCAGCAGGTCCGGGACAGACTTTTCCTACGAGCAGTACTTC. It translates to CASRSGTDFSYEQYF. The chain carries TRBV6-5 and TRBJ2-7, with 7 bases identical to TRBD1. The CDR3 consists of 15 residues. Germline V gives CDR1 MNHEY, CDR2 SVGAGI. Germline trimming cut 6 bases from V and 1 base from J; bases unmatched to any gene: 9.

V gene TRBV3-1 (or the pseudogene TRBV3-2) combines with J gene TRBJ1-6; TRBD1 is a possible D gene (5 bases). The V end was cut by 0 bases, the J end by 2 bases, with 11 bases between. Germline CDR1 is LGHDT and CDR2 is YNNKEL (reference sequence). The CDR3 loop spans 17 amino acids. The DNA of the CDR3 is TGTGCCAGCAGCCAAGATAAAGGGACGGCCTATAATTCACCCCTCCACTTT. It specifies CASSQDKGTAYNSPLHF.

This clone was seen only a few times. The J gene is TRBJ2-5, the V gene TRBV6-5; TRBD1 aligns across 11 bases. J lost 5 bases, V lost 6 bases, and 8 bases had no gene match. The CDR3 consists of 15 residues. CDR1 and CDR2 from the germline V gene are MNHEY and SVGAGI. The CDR3 DNA is TGTGCCAGCAGCCCCGGGACAGGGGGTTCGGAGACCCAGTACTTC. Its translation is CASSPGTGGSETQYF.

The chain employs TRBV12-3 or TRBV12-4 and TRBJ1-2; D not resolved. This CDR3 has 13 amino acids. The germline V and J ends were trimmed by 2 bases and 7 bases, with 11 bases remaining between them. CDR3 loop: CASSLYPRGGYTF. Written as DNA, the CDR3 is TGTGCCAGCAGTTTATATCCGCGGGGTGGCTACACCTTC.

The chain carries TRBV6-5 and TRBJ2-3, with D uncertain. Germline V gene sequence: CDR1 MNHEY, CDR2 SVGAGI. V was shortened by 2 bases and J by 7 bases, with 13 bases between the two germline ends. This CDR3 is 14 amino acids long. The CDR3 nucleotides read TGTGCCAGCAGTTACGCCATCGAGCGATATACGCAGTATTTT. The encoded protein is CASSYAIERYTQYF.

This chain uses TRBV19 with TRBJ1-2; D not resolved. Between the trimmed V and J ends, which lost 4 bases and 5 bases, there was a span of 17 bases. The length of the CDR3 is 15 residues. The germline gives CDR1 LNHDA, CDR2 SQIVND (reference sequence). This chain's CDR3 is CASSKDWRMGYGYTF. DNA of the CDR3: TGTGCCAGTAGTAAGGACTGGAGAATGGGATATGGCTACACCTTC.

The genes are TRBV28 and TRBJ2-7; 7 positions agree with TRBD1. The CDR3 contains 13 residues. The junction had 6 bases not matched to a gene; V was cut back by 8 bases and J by 2 bases. Per germline, CDR1 MDHEN and CDR2 SYDVKM. CDR3 sequence reads: CASDGTATYEQYF. Written as DNA, the CDR3 is TGTGCCAGCGACGGGACAGCTACCTACGAGCAGTACTTC.

This clone was seen repeatedly, ten times or more. The chain uses TRBV28 and TRBJ1-6, with D tentatively TRBD1 (5 bases). The V and J ends lost 6 bases and 7 bases respectively, with 7 bases between them. The V gene's germline CDR1 is MDHEN and CDR2 SYDVKM. There are 12 residues in the CDR3. The CDR3, as DNA: TGTGCCAGCAGGGGGACGAATTCACCCCTCCACTTT. This sequence encodes CASRGTNSPLHF.

The V call is TRBV7-8, the J call TRBJ1-1; unclear D gene. Between the trimmed V and J ends, which lost 7 bases and 2 bases, there was a span of 23 bases. CDR1 is SGHVS, CDR2 FQNEAQ, per germline. This CDR3 comprises 17 residues. The CDR3 loop is CASTPYLSGPGNTEAFF. CDR3 sequence (DNA): TGTGCCAGCACCCCATACCTCTCGGGCCCTGGAAACACTGAAGCTTTCTTT. The full variable domain, with the rest looked up from reference TRBV7-8 and TRBJ1-1, is GAGVSQSPRYKVAKRGQDVALRCDPISGHVSLFWYQQALGQGPEFLTYFQNEAQLDKSGLPSDRFFAERPEGSVSTLKIQRTQQEDSAVYLCASTPYLSGPGNTEAFFGQGTRLTVV.

This rearrangement joins TRBV2 to TRBJ1-2, with 7 bases lining up with TRBD1. The CDR3 loop spans 13 amino acids. Germline V gene data show CDR1 as SNHLY and CDR2 as FYNNEI. V trimming: 7 bases; J trimming: 4 bases; junction bases outside the gene matches: 6. CDR3 residues: CASIEGAGYGYTF. CDR3 bases: TGTGCCAGCATTGAGGGGGCTGGCTATGGCTACACCTTC.

The V and J genes are TRBV27 and TRBJ2-1, with 8 positions matching TRBD2. V lost 7 bases to trimming and J lost 3 bases; unmatched junction nucleotides: 5. CDR1 MNHEY and CDR2 SMNVEV come from the germline V gene (reference sequence). The CDR3 runs to 14 residues. The CDR3 sequence is CASKREGLYNEQFF. In DNA form, the CDR3 reads TGTGCCAGCAAACGGGAGGGCCTCTACAATGAGCAGTTCTTC.

This clone is a singleton in its sample. V gene TRBV7-8 combines with J gene TRBJ2-3, with 8 nucleotides matching TRBD2. V shed 5 bases and J 4 bases; nucleotides not matched to a gene: 2. This CDR3 spans 13 amino acids. The germline CDR1 and CDR2 sequences are SGHVS and FQNEAQ. The DNA of the CDR3 is TGTGCCAGCAGCCGGACTAGCCCAGATACGCAGTATTTT. Encoded protein: CASSRTSPDTQYF.

Worth noting for this clone: Other DNA sequences in the same sample also yield this CDR3. The chain is built from TRBV19 and TRBJ1-5; a weak D match, TRBD1 (5 bases). Per germline, CDR1 LNHDA and CDR2 SQIVND (reference sequence). The CDR3 loop spans 12 amino acids. Trimming took off 1 base at V and 7 bases at J, with 5 bases between the two ends. The CDR3 region is CASSIGGQPQHF. CDR3 nucleotides: TGTGCCAGTAGTATAGGGGGGCAGCCCCAGCATTTT.

This sequence joins TRBV13 and TRBJ2-5; TRBD1 matches at 8 bases. The CDR3 sequence is 14 residues long. From germline, CDR1 is PRHDT and CDR2 FYEKMQ (reference sequence). The V gene end was trimmed by 3 bases and the J gene end by 5 bases; junction bases not matched to a gene: 5. The CDR3 coding sequence is TGTGCCAGCAGCTTCCGGACAGGGTGGGAGACCCAGTACTTC. Translated: CASSFRTGWETQYF.

The gene calls are TRBV12-3 or TRBV12-4 and TRBJ1-3, with a possible D match to TRBD1 (6 bases). V was trimmed by 8 bases and J by 8 bases, leaving 13 bases between them. The CDR3 has 12 amino acids. CDR3 amino acids: CASCLSGDTIYF. As DNA, the CDR3 is TGTGCCAGCTGTCTTTCAGGGGACACCATATATTTT.

This clone was observed a single time. The J gene is TRBJ2-7, the V gene TRBV2; TRBD1 is a possible D gene (6 bases). The CDR3 length is 11 residues. Trimming shortened V by 7 bases and J by 3 bases, and 7 bases separated the two germline ends. The V gene's germline CDR1 is SNHLY and CDR2 FYNNEI. CDR3: CASIRGYEQYF. The CDR3 nucleotides read TGTGCCAGCATCAGGGGCTACGAGCAGTACTTC.

The J gene is TRBJ1-1, the V gene TRBV5-1; 8 bases line up with TRBD1. The CDR3 consists of 17 residues. Germline V gene data show CDR1 as SGHRS and CDR2 as YFSETQ. V lost 3 bases and J lost 1; bases outside the gene matches: 11. Here the CDR3 reads CASSSGVAGGRNTEAFF. The CDR3, as DNA: TGCGCCAGCAGCTCTGGGGTGGCAGGGGGCAGGAACACTGAAGCTTTCTTT.